Listed below are T cell receptor beta chains from one sample, sequenced in a study of T cells in Graves' hyperthyroidism and ophthalmopathy. TCRdb fed the multiplex PCR reads into MiXCR, producing one record per CDR3 protein. The table lists 490,000 or so distinct CDR3 sequences, 20% to 25% of them singletons. Sequencing was carried out using blood. The receptors shown here come from a woman aged 70 to 79 with Graves' ophthalmopathy. The CDR3 runs from the conserved cysteine through the conserved F or W. The order of the fields is CDR3 length, V gene, clone size, J gene, D gene, CDR3 DNA, CDR3 protein. D genes are given only for firm matches. Some rows mark clone size as missing; the rest say once, few, many or name a class of expanded clone.

16	TRBV2	many	TRBJ2-1	.	TGTGCCAGCAGTGGGCACGGGACACTCTCCTACAATGAGCAGTTCTTC	CASSGHGTLSYNEQFF
13	TRBV6-1	.	TRBJ1-2	.	TGTGCCAGCAGACGGACAGAAAACTATGGCTACACCTTC	CASRRTENYGYTF
13	TRBV9	few	TRBJ1-1	.	TGTGCCAGCAGCTTCACACTGAACACTGAAGCTTTCTTT	CASSFTLNTEAFF
16	TRBV11-2	many	TRBJ2-3	TRBD2	TGTGCCAGCAGCCTTTTGGCGGGAGGCCGCACAGATACGCAGTATTTT	CASSLLAGGRTDTQYF
15	TRBV19	few	TRBJ2-3	TRBD2	TGTGCCAGTAATAGCGGGCAAGATCTCACAGATACGCAGTATTTT	CASNSGQDLTDTQYF
16	TRBV3-1	few	TRBJ2-1	.	TGTGCCAGCAGCCAAGCTGCCGGGAGTTCCTACAATGAGCAGTTCTTC	CASSQAAGSSYNEQFF
14	TRBV6-1	many	TRBJ2-5	TRBD1	TGTGCCAGCAGTGATCAGGGGGTACAAGAGACCCAGTACTTC	CASSDQGVQETQYF
16	TRBV12-3/TRBV12-4	many	TRBJ2-7	TRBD2	TGTGCCAGCAGTTCCTACTCGACTAGCGGGAGTTACGAGCAGTACTTC	CASSSYSTSGSYEQYF
15	TRBV6-5	few	TRBJ2-2	.	TGTGCCAGCAGTTCCGGGACACAAAACACCGGGGAGCTGTTTTTT	CASSSGTQNTGELFF
16	TRBV6-5	few	TRBJ1-2	.	TGTGCCAGCAGTTACTACAGACAGGCCTCCGCTGGTGGCTACACCTTC	CASSYYRQASAGGYTF
15	TRBV6-1	.	TRBJ1-3	.	TGTGCCAGCAGTGAAGGGTTAGGTCCTGGAAACACCATATATTTT	CASSEGLGPGNTIYF
12	TRBV30	few	TRBJ1-2	.	TGTGCCTCGATGGGGGGGGCGCTTGGCTACACCTTC	CASMGGALGYTF
15	TRBV5-1	.	TRBJ2-1	TRBD2	TGCGCCAGCAGCTCCCAAGCGGGAGGAAGCGGTGAGCAGTTCTTC	CASSSQAGGSGEQFF
16	TRBV10-3	.	TRBJ2-7	TRBD1	TGTGCCATCAGTGGACGTGTCAGGGGACAGACCTACGAGCAGTACTTC	CAISGRVRGQTYEQYF
14	TRBV3-1	few	TRBJ2-1	.	TGTGCCAGCAGCCAATTCGGGCTATACAATGAGCAGTTCTTC	CASSQFGLYNEQFF
13	TRBV6-6	few	TRBJ2-1	.	TGTGCCAGCAGTTACTCGAGGGGGGGCGGGTCGTTCTTC	CASSYSRGGGSFF
15	TRBV2	many	TRBJ2-7	TRBD2	TGTGCCAGCAGTGACCTACGACTAGCGGGCTACGAGCAGTACTTC	CASSDLRLAGYEQYF
15	TRBV12-3/TRBV12-4	few	TRBJ2-2	TRBD2	TGTGCCAGCAGCCCCAGCGGGAGGAACACCGGGGAGCTGTTTTTT	CASSPSGRNTGELFF
14	TRBV27	many	TRBJ2-1	.	TGTGCCAGCAGTCGTACTGGGAGCTACAATGAGCAGTTCTTC	CASSRTGSYNEQFF
17	TRBV6-9	.	TRBJ2-7	TRBD2	TGTACCAGCAGTTATCCCGGGACTAGCGGGAGGTCTCGGGAGCAGTACTTC	CTSSYPGTSGRSREQYF
16	TRBV6-2/TRBV6-3	few	TRBJ2-7	TRBD2	TGTGCCAGCAGTTACCCGTCAGGTAGCGGGAGTTCCGAGCAGTACTTC	CASSYPSGSGSSEQYF
10	TRBV28	.	TRBJ1-4	.	TGTGCCAGCAGTTCGTGGAAACTGTTTTTT	CASSSWKLFF
16	TRBV2	many	TRBJ2-3	.	TGTGCCAGCAGTGAACAGGAGTTGTTTGGCACAGATACGCAGTATTTT	CASSEQELFGTDTQYF
18	TRBV7-2	many	TRBJ2-7	TRBD2	TGTGCCAGCAGCCTCACGGGGGCTAGCGGGAGTGGGGCCTACGAGCAGTACTTC	CASSLTGASGSGAYEQYF
16	TRBV5-1	.	TRBJ2-7	TRBD2	TGCGCCAGCAGCCCGAGACTAGCGGGAGGCTTTTACGAGCAGTACTTC	CASSPRLAGGFYEQYF
14	TRBV19	.	TRBJ2-2	.	TGTGCCAGTAGTTTCGGGGTGGACACCGGGAAGCTGTTTTTT	CASSFGVDTGKLFF
12	TRBV28	many	TRBJ1-2	.	TGTGCCAGCAGTCCGATGAGGCATGGCTACACCTTC	CASSPMRHGYTF
14	TRBV5-1	.	TRBJ2-1	TRBD1	TGCGCCAGCAGCTCAAGGGGGCGTACGAATGAGCAGTTCTTC	CASSSRGRTNEQFF
13	TRBV7-3	.	TRBJ1-5	.	TGTGCCAGCAGCGTGACAGCTAATCAGCCCCAGCATTTT	CASSVTANQPQHF
11	TRBV14	once	TRBJ1-6	.	TGTGCCAGCAGCCCAAAGGGACCCCTCCACTTT	CASSPKGPLHF
13	TRBV6-1	few	TRBJ2-5	.	TGTGCCAGCAGCAGAGGGGGGGGCTGGACCCAGTACTTC	CASSRGGGWTQYF
14	TRBV5-5	.	TRBJ2-7	.	TGTGCCAGCAGCTTGGTAAAAGGGCTCGACGAGCAGTACTTC	CASSLVKGLDEQYF
15	TRBV27	many	TRBJ2-4	TRBD2	TGTGCCAGTAAGCGGGGGCAGGGCTCCAAAAACATTCAGTACTTC	CASKRGQGSKNIQYF
15	TRBV12-3/TRBV12-4	few	TRBJ2-3	TRBD2	TGTGCCAGCAGTTTAGGAGCGGGACTCACAGATACGCAGTATTTT	CASSLGAGLTDTQYF
15	TRBV20-1	.	TRBJ1-5	.	TGCAGTGCCAGCCCCAGCAGGGTTAGGAATCAGCCCCAGCATTTT	CSASPSRVRNQPQHF
16	TRBV7-2	.	TRBJ2-3	TRBD2	TGTGCCAGCAGCTTAGAGGGGACTAGCACACCAGATACGCAGTATTTT	CASSLEGTSTPDTQYF
15	TRBV28	many	TRBJ1-2	TRBD1	TGTGCCAGCAGTTCCCCAGGACAGGCTAACTATGGCTACACCTTC	CASSSPGQANYGYTF
15	TRBV3-1	.	TRBJ1-5	.	TGTGCCAGCAGCCAAGGAACCGGGGGCGGTCAGCCCCAGCATTTT	CASSQGTGGGQPQHF
15	TRBV6-1	.	TRBJ1-2	.	TGTGCCAGCAGTTCCACCCAGTCCCGAAACTATGGCTACACCTTC	CASSSTQSRNYGYTF
17	TRBV28	many	TRBJ2-4	TRBD1	TGTGCCAGCACCCCGTCCCAGGGGGCGGCGGCCAAAAACATTCAGTACTTC	CASTPSQGAAAKNIQYF